This TCR beta chain was sequenced during a study of blood T cell repertoires in COVID-19. CDR1 is MNHEY and CDR2 is SMNVEV in the germline V gene (reference sequence). The CDR3 has 15 residues. Germline trimming cut 8 bases from V and 4 bases from J; bases unmatched to any gene: 9. TCRdb's table, derived via immunoSEQ multiplex PCR, lists solely in-frame clones and lacks some. Among roughly 140,000 clones listed, 80% to 90% were seen once. The TCR sequence derives from a woman in her thirties or forties with acute or convalescent COVID-19. The chain joins TRBV27 to TRBJ2-1; 9 bases fit TRBD2. Material: peripheral blood. CDR3 coding DNA: TGTGCCAGCCAATCCGGGACTAGCCCATACAATGAGCAGTTCTTC. Its translation is CASQSGTSPYNEQFF.